A selection of T cell receptor beta chains follows, all from one sample in a study of T cells in Graves' hyperthyroidism and ophthalmopathy. TCRdb redid the calling of the multiplex PCR reads with MiXCR, one entry per CDR3 protein. The profile covers about 510,000 distinct CDR3 sequences, with 35% to 50% appearing a single time and about 45% taken by the ten largest. The specimen sequenced was peripheral blood or thyroid tissue (not recorded which). The receptors here all came from an adult woman with Graves' disease, either hyperthyroidism or ophthalmopathy (not recorded which). Each CDR3 is given with its conserved first and last residue. D genes are given only for firm matches. Only part of the rows carry a size: once, few, many, or a class if the clone is expanded.

j_gene | abundance | d_gene | v_gene | CDR3nt | CDR3aa
TRBJ1-1 | NA | NA | TRBV7-9 | TGTGCCAGCAGCCACCGGGGACTTATCATGAACACTGAAGCTTTCTTT | CASSHRGLIMNTEAFF
TRBJ1-5 | NA | TRBD1 | TRBV20-1 | TGCAGTGCTTTGACAGGGGACAGGGACCATCAGCCCCAGCATTTT | CSALTGDRDHQPQHF
TRBJ1-5 | NA | NA | TRBV15 | TGTGCCACCAGCAGCCACTCAGGGGGCAATCAGCCCCAGCATTTT | CATSSHSGGNQPQHF
TRBJ1-4 | many | TRBD1 | TRBV20-1 | TGCAGTGCTCGACGGACAGGGGGCAATGAAAAACTGTTTTTT | CSARRTGGNEKLFF
TRBJ2-7 | NA | NA | TRBV12-3/TRBV12-4 | TGTGCCAGCAACCCGACAGGCAGCTCCTACGAGCAGTACTTC | CASNPTGSSYEQYF
TRBJ1-2 | NA | NA | TRBV4-1 | TGCGCCAGCAGCCAAGATGGGGGTGACTATGGCTACACCTTC | CASSQDGGDYGYTF
TRBJ1-2 | many | NA | TRBV25-1 | TGTGCCAGCAGTGATTCCGGGGGAAGGAAGGCTGCTGGCTACACCTTC | CASSDSGGRKAAGYTF
TRBJ1-1 | NA | TRBD1 | TRBV29-1 | TGCAGCGTTGAGAGACAGGGGTTCGCTTTCTTT | CSVERQGFAFF
TRBJ2-7 | NA | TRBD2 | TRBV5-4 | TGTGCCAGCAGCTTTATTGGAGCGGGGGAGGACGAGCAGTACTTC | CASSFIGAGEDEQYF
TRBJ1-2 | many | NA | TRBV2 | TGTGCCAGCAGTGGCGGGCCAGTCGTCCCCACGGGTGGCTACACCTTC | CASSGGPVVPTGGYTF
TRBJ1-1 | many | NA | TRBV19 | TGTGCCAGTAGCCCCTTCAGCCAAGGGAGGGAAGCTTTCTTT | CASSPFSQGREAFF
TRBJ1-6 | NA | TRBD1 | TRBV29-1 | TGCAGCTTGACAGGGGGCTATTCACCCCTCCACTTT | CSLTGGYSPLHF
TRBJ1-2 | many | TRBD1 | TRBV5-6 | TGTGCCAGCAGCAGGACAGGCCCCATGGGTGGCTACACCTTC | CASSRTGPMGGYTF
TRBJ1-5 | few | TRBD1 | TRBV12-3/TRBV12-4 | TGTGCCAGCAGCCTGGACAGGGCAGATCAGCCCCAGCATTTT | CASSLDRADQPQHF
TRBJ2-5 | NA | NA | TRBV2 | TGTGCCAGCTCGGAACAGTTCACAGATACGCAGTACTTC | CASSEQFTDTQYF
TRBJ1-6 | few | NA | TRBV7-9 | TGTGCCAGCAGCTTAGCGGCGGTGGGAGATTCACCCCTCCACTTT | CASSLAAVGDSPLHF
TRBJ1-5 | few | NA | TRBV12-3/TRBV12-4 | TGTGCCAGCAGTTGGACAAGTAATCAGCCCCAGCATTTT | CASSWTSNQPQHF
TRBJ2-5 | many | TRBD2 | TRBV11-2 | TGTGCCAGCACCGAGACGTGGCTAGCGGTAAAGGGGGAGACCCAGTACTTC | CASTETWLAVKGETQYF
TRBJ2-5 | NA | TRBD1 | TRBV7-8 | TGTGCCAGCAGCTTATGGGACAGGGTGAGGGAGACCCAGTACTTC | CASSLWDRVRETQYF
TRBJ2-5 | many | NA | TRBV7-2 | TGTGCCAGCAGCTCTATCCCCGTGGGTGAGACCCAGTACTTC | CASSSIPVGETQYF
TRBJ1-4 | NA | NA | TRBV5-1 | TGCGCCAGCAGCTCGACGATGGGAGGCGAAAAACTGTTTTTT | CASSSTMGGEKLFF
TRBJ1-2 | many | NA | TRBV12-3/TRBV12-4 | TGTGCCAGCAGCTTGGGACCGTATGGCTACACCTTC | CASSLGPYGYTF